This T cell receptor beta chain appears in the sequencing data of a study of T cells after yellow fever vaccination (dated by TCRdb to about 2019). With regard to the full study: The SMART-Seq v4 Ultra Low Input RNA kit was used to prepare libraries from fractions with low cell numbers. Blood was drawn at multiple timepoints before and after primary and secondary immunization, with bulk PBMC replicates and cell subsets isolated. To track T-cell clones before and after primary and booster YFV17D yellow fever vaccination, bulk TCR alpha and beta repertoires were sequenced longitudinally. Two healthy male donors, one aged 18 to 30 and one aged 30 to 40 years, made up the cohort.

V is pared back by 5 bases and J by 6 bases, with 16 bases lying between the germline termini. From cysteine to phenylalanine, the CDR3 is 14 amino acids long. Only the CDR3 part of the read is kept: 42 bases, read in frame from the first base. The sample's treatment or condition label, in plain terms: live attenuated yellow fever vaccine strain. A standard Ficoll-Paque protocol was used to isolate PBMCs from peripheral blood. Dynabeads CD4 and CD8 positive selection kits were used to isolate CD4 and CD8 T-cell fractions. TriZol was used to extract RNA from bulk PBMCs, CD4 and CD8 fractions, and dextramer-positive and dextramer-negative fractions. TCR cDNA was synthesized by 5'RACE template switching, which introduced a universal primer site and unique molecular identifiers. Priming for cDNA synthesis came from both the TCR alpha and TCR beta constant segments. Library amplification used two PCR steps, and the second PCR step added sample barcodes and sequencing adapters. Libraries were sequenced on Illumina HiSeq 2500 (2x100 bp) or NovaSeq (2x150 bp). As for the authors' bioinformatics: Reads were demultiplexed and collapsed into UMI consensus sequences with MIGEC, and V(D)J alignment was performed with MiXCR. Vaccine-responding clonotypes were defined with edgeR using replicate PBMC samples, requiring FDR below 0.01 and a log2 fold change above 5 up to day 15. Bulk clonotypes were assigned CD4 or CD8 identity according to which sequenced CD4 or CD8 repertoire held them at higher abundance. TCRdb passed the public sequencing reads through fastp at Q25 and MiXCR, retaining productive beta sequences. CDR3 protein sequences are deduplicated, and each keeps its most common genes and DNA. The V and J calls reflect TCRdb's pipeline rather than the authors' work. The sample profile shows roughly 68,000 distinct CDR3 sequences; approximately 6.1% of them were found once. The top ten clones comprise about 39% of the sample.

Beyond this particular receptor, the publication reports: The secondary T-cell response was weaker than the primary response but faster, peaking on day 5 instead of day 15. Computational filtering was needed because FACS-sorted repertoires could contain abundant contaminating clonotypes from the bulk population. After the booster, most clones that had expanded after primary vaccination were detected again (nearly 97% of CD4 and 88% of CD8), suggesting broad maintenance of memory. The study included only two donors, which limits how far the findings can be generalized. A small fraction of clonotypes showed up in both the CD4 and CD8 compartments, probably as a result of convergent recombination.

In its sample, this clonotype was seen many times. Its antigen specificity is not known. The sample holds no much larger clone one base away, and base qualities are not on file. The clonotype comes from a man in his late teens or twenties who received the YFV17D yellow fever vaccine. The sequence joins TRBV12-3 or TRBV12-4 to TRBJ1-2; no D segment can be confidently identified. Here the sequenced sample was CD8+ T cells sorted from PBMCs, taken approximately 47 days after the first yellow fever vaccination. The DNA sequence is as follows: TGTGCCAGCAGTCCCGGACCTCCCGGGGATGGCTACACCTTC. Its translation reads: CASSPGPPGDGYTF.